The 22 T cell receptor beta chains reported below all come from one sample, sequenced in a study of cytomegalovirus exposure and HLA in healthy donors. In the PCR, 60 Vbeta and 13 Jbeta primers were used. Sequencing was performed with immunoSEQ multiplex PCR; in TCRdb, only in-frame clones are kept and a portion is missing. This table has 90,000 to 130,000 clones, around three quarters appearing once. Sample: PBMCs. The receptors were gathered from a woman in her twenties or thirties in good health and CMV-seronegative.

The chain joins TRBV6-5 to TRBJ2-1; tentatively, D is TRBD2 (6 bases). This CDR3 region has 15 residues. Germline V lookup: CDR1 MNHEY, CDR2 SVGAGI. V dropped 2 bases and J dropped 7 bases, with 15 bases sitting between them. In DNA, the CDR3 is TGTGCCAGCAGTTACGTCGGCCTTGGGGGGAATGAGCAGTTCTTC. Its translation is CASSYVGLGGNEQFF.

A few counts support this clone. The chain combines TRBV5-1 with TRBJ2-5, with TRBD2 identical over 11 bases. The J segment lost 4 bases and the V segment lost 6 bases, leaving 8 bases of the junction unmatched. CDR3 length equals 15 residues. Germline CDR1 is SGHRS and CDR2 is YFSETQ. This CDR3 is CASTNSGRARETQYF. CDR3 coding DNA: TGCGCCAGCACCAATAGCGGGAGGGCCCGAGAGACCCAGTACTTC.

The chain has TRBV15 and TRBJ2-1; possibly TRBD2 for D (6 bases). The CDR3 has 15 residues. Between the trimmed V and J ends, which lost 4 bases and 6 bases, there was a span of 16 bases. Germline V gene lookup returns CDR1 LNHNV and CDR2 YYDKDF (reference sequence). The CDR3, as DNA: TGTGCCACCAGCACCCGGCGGGGAATGGGCAATGAGCAGTTCTTC. Its protein product is CATSTRRGMGNEQFF. Together with reference TRBV15 and TRBJ2-1, the CDR3 gives the full variable domain: DAMVIQNPRYQVTQFGKPVTLSCSQTLNHNVMYWYQQKSSQAPKLLFHYYDKDFNNEADTPDNFQSRRPNTSFCFLDIRSPGLGDTAMYLCATSTRRGMGNEQFFGPGTRLTVL.

The chain links TRBV5-6 to TRBJ1-2; D remains unclear. This CDR3 region has 15 residues. With 0 bases removed from V and 3 bases from J, the gap between germline ends came to 12 bases. Germline values: CDR1 SGHDT, CDR2 YYEEEE. Here the CDR3 DNA reads TGTGCCAGCAGCTTGGGTGGGGAGGACTACTATGGCTACACCTTC. Translated, it gives CASSLGGEDYYGYTF.

This clone has more than one count but fewer than ten. The genes are TRBV5-6 and TRBJ1-4; 7 bases are shared with TRBD1. There are 14 residues in the CDR3. CDR1 is SGHDT and CDR2 is YYEEEE in the germline V gene. J was trimmed by 3 bases and V by 4 bases; bases with no gene match: 3. CDR3 nucleotides: TGTGCCAGCAGCACGGGACAGCCTAATGAAAAACTGTTTTTT. It specifies CASSTGQPNEKLFF.

This chain joins TRBV11-2 and TRBJ1-1; a possible D gene is TRBD1 (6 bases). V lost 5 bases and J 0 bases, leaving 22 bases between the germline ends. CDR3 length: 18 residues. CDR1 is SGHAT and CDR2 is FQNNGV in the germline V gene. The CDR3 sequence is CASSLGGSGGRMNTEAFF. CDR3 nucleotides: TGTGCCAGCAGCCTCGGTGGTAGTGGGGGCCGCATGAACACTGAAGCTTTCTTT. The full variable domain, in which reference TRBV11-2 and TRBJ1-1 provide the parts outside the CDR3, is EAGVAQSPRYKIIEKRQSVAFWCNPISGHATLYWYQQILGQGPKLLIQFQNNGVVDDSQLPKDRFSAERLKGVDSTLKIQPAKLEDSAVYLCASSLGGSGGRMNTEAFFGQGTRLTVV.

The chain combines TRBV4-1 with TRBJ1-2, with D hard to call. The CDR3 spans 13 residues. Germline V CDR1 and CDR2: MGHRA, YSYEKL. The V and J ends lost 2 bases and 4 bases respectively, with 8 bases between them. CDR3 loop: CASSQYSGYGYTF. The CDR3 nucleotides are TGCGCCAGCAGCCAATATTCGGGCTATGGCTACACCTTC.

V gene TRBV30 combines with J gene TRBJ2-5; a possible D gene is TRBD2 (7 bases). CDR1 is GTSNPN, CDR2 SVGIG, per germline (reference sequence). V was clipped by 5 bases and J by 2 bases, with 15 bases between them. The CDR3 is 14 amino acids. CDR3 protein: CAWGTGRGQETQYF. CDR3 nucleotide sequence: TGTGCCTGGGGAACAGGGAGGGGACAAGAGACCCAGTACTTC.

The chain has TRBV19 and TRBJ2-7; D not resolved. Per germline, CDR1 LNHDA and CDR2 SQIVND (reference sequence). V lost 5 bases, J lost 3 bases, and 11 bases lay in between. This CDR3 contains 13 residues. The CDR3 DNA reads as TGTGCCAGTAGTCCGAAACATTACTACGAGCAGTACTTC. Translating it yields CASSPKHYYEQYF.

DNA for the CDR3: TGTGCCTGGAGTGGGGGCGAGAACACTGAAGCTTTCTTT. Translation: CAWSGGENTEAFF. The chain combines TRBV30 with TRBJ1-1, with a tentative D call TRBD1 (5 bases). Trimming took 1 base from V and 1 from J, leaving 7 bases between them. The length of the CDR3 is 13 residues. Germline V gene sequence: CDR1 GTSNPN, CDR2 SVGIG (reference sequence).

V and J are TRBV7-3 and TRBJ1-1; 8 bases align to TRBD1. The CDR3 is 14 amino acids. J was trimmed by 2 bases and V by 2 bases; bases with no gene match: 1. In germline, CDR1 is SGHTA, CDR2 FQGTGA. CDR3 protein: CASSLGQGNTEAFF. Written as DNA, the CDR3 is TGTGCCAGCAGCTTAGGACAGGGCAACACTGAAGCTTTCTTT.

This sequence joins TRBV6-6 and TRBJ1-5, with TRBD1 as a possible D gene (5 bases). The germline CDR1 and CDR2 sequences are MNHNY and SVGAGI (reference sequence). The ends were cut back, 6 bases at V and 4 bases at J, with 13 bases in the middle. The CDR3 consists of 14 residues. The CDR3, as DNA: TGTGCCAGCAGCCACGGACAAACAAATCAGCCCCAGCATTTT. It yields the protein CASSHGQTNQPQHF.

The chain links TRBV7-2 to TRBJ2-3; D perhaps matches TRBD1 (6 bases). Trimming cost V 0 bases and J 6 bases, with 19 bases left between them. The germline CDR1 and CDR2 sequences are SGHTA and FQGNSA. The CDR3 sequence is 17 residues long. The CDR3 DNA sequence: TGTGCCAGCAGCTTAGCGATCCGGGACACCGACTTGGATACGCAGTATTTT. Its protein is CASSLAIRDTDLDTQYF. The full variable domain, rest sourced from reference TRBV7-2 and TRBJ2-3, is GAGVSQSPSNKVTEKGKDVELRCDPISGHTALYWYRQSLGQGLEFLIYFQGNSAPDKSGLPSDRFSAERTGGSVSTLTIQRTQQEDSAVYLCASSLAIRDTDLDTQYFGPGTRLTVL.

This chain joins TRBV4-2 and TRBJ2-5; 10 bases are a match to TRBD2. Germline V CDR1 and CDR2: LGHNA, YNFKEQ. The CDR3 covers 17 residues. Trimming took 2 bases from V and 4 from J; bases not matched to a gene: 10. The CDR3: CASSQSQASGRGETQYF. In DNA, the CDR3 is TGTGCCAGCAGCCAATCTCAGGCTAGCGGGAGAGGAGAGACCCAGTACTTC.

The V call is TRBV12-5, the J call TRBJ1-6, with D perhaps matching TRBD1 (5 bases). V was trimmed by 1 base and J by 13 bases, leaving 8 bases between them. This CDR3 has 12 residues. The germline gives CDR1 LGHNT, CDR2 FRNRAP. The CDR3 protein is CASGLGGGPLHF. CDR3 coding DNA: TGTGCTAGTGGTTTGGGGGGGGGTCCCCTCCACTTT.

This clone was counted once. The chain has TRBV5-1 and TRBJ2-5, with a possible D match to TRBD1 (6 bases). Germline V gene sequence: CDR1 SGHRS, CDR2 YFSETQ. The CDR3 extends over 13 amino acids. V was clipped by 5 bases and J by 1 base, with 9 bases between them. The CDR3 reads CASSRTAQETQYF. The CDR3 nucleotides are TGCGCCAGCAGTCGGACAGCCCAAGAGACCCAGTACTTC.

The chain carries TRBV5-1 and TRBJ1-1, with TRBD1 as a possible D gene (5 bases). The germline V gene has CDR1 SGHRS and CDR2 YFSETQ. This CDR3 spans 14 amino acids. Trimming took 0 bases from V and 7 from J, leaving 13 bases between them. The CDR3 loop reads CASSLGDRSHEAFF. In nucleotides, the CDR3 is TGCGCCAGCAGCTTGGGCGACAGATCGCATGAAGCTTTCTTT.

V is TRBV30 and J is TRBJ2-3, with 13 bases aligning to TRBD2. The V segment lost 1 base and the J segment 2 bases; nucleotides outside the gene matches: 15. CDR1 is GTSNPN, CDR2 SVGIG, per germline (reference sequence). The CDR3 has 20 residues. The CDR3 loop reads CAWSGMGLAGTPTYTDTQYF. The CDR3 region has the DNA TGTGCCTGGAGTGGCATGGGACTAGCGGGGACTCCTACCTACACAGATACGCAGTATTTT.

This clone occurred once. The chain combines TRBV4-2 with TRBJ1-4; D is perhaps TRBD1 (5 bases). CDR3 size: 15 residues. The germline V gene has CDR1 LGHNA and CDR2 YNFKEQ. Trimming took off 3 bases at V and 12 bases at J, with 20 bases between the two ends. The CDR3 loop reads CASSQDAVRGAQLFF. CDR3 sequence (DNA): TGTGCCAGCAGCCAGGATGCGGTACGTGGGGCCCAACTGTTTTTT.

V is TRBV6-5 and J is TRBJ2-5; 9 bases align to TRBD2. The CDR3 extends over 14 amino acids. J gave up 2 bases and V 6 bases, and 4 bases lay outside the gene matches. CDR1 and CDR2 from the germline V gene are MNHEY and SVGAGI. CDR3 DNA: TGTGCCAGCAGGCTAGCGGGGAATCAAGAGACCCAGTACTTC. Residues: CASRLAGNQETQYF.

The chain has TRBV7-9 and TRBJ2-2, with unresolved D. V lost 6 bases to trimming and J lost 1 base, with 9 bases between them. The CDR3 contains 14 residues. Germline lookup yields CDR1 SEHNR and CDR2 FQNEAQ (reference sequence). The CDR3 nucleotides are TGTGCCAGCAGGAGTACGGTGAACACCGGGGAGCTGTTTTTT. Translation gives CASRSTVNTGELFF.

Worth noting for this clone: In the same sample, other DNA sequences code for this CDR3. The chain uses TRBV30 and TRBJ1-2; no reliable D call. V shed 5 bases and J shed 7 bases, with 17 bases lying between them. From germline, CDR1 is GTSNPN and CDR2 SVGIG (reference sequence). The length of the CDR3 is 13 residues. The CDR3, as DNA: TGTGCCTGGTCCCTAACCGGGGTCTCTGGCTACACCTTC. Residues: CAWSLTGVSGYTF.